Listed below are T cell receptor beta chains from one sample, sequenced in a study of glioma-infiltrating T cells after dendritic cell vaccination. Sequenced by immunoSEQ multiplex PCR; TCRdb stores in-frame clones only, minus some. The data contain under 100,000 clones, approximately 81% of them singletons. The specimen was blood, collected before dendritic cell vaccination. Every receptor here comes from a human donor with glioblastoma. Each CDR3 is given with its conserved first and last residue. A D gene is named only where the DNA matches it firmly. The size of a clone is reported for some rows only, either as once, few or many, or as a class for expanded clones.

- | TRBJ2-4 | TRBV4-1 | - | CASSQQIQGRAKNIQYF | TGCGCCAGCAGCCAACAAATACAGGGTAGGGCCAAAAACATTCAGTACTTC
once | TRBJ2-1 | TRBV9 | - | CASSAARGLNEQFF | TGTGCCAGCAGCGCCGCCCGGGGTTTGAATGAGCAGTTCTTC
- | TRBJ1-2 | TRBV14 | TRBD1 | CASSPLGAGGSGGYTF | TGTGCCAGCAGCCCACTCGGGGCAGGGGGTTCGGGAGGCTACACCTTC
few | TRBJ1-2 | TRBV7-8 | - | CASSLFAENYGYTF | TGTGCCAGCAGCTTATTTGCAGAAAACTATGGCTACACCTTC
- | TRBJ2-7 | TRBV5-1 | - | CASSLWGRSYEQYF | TGCGCCAGCAGCTTGTGGGGGCGCTCCTACGAGCAGTACTTC
- | TRBJ2-7 | TRBV5-1 | TRBD2 | CASSRRTSGGTSYEQYF | TGCGCCAGCAGCCGCCGGACTAGCGGGGGGACCTCCTACGAGCAGTACTTC
- | TRBJ1-1 | TRBV5-1 | TRBD1 | CASSLGNRGYTEAFF | TGCGCCAGCAGCTTGGGCAACAGGGGATACACTGAAGCTTTCTTT
- | TRBJ1-2 | TRBV30 | TRBD1 | CAWSEPGQGNYGYTF | TGTGCCTGGAGTGAACCGGGACAGGGAAACTATGGCTACACCTTC
- | TRBJ2-5 | TRBV21-1 | - | CASSNRETSGGVNQETQYF | TGTGCCAGCAGCAATCGGGAGACTAGCGGGGGTGTGAACCAAGAGACCCAGTACTTC
- | TRBJ1-2 | TRBV6-5 | - | CASSYGHTADYGYTF | TGTGCCAGCAGTTATGGGCACACGGCTGACTATGGCTACACCTTC
- | TRBJ1-1 | TRBV5-1 | TRBD1 | CASSLRGQPITEAFF | TGCGCCAGCAGCCTCCGGGGACAGCCCATCACTGAAGCTTTCTTT
- | TRBJ2-1 | TRBV7-3 | TRBD2 | CASSWTSGYNEQFF | TGTGCCAGCAGCTGGACTAGCGGCTACAATGAGCAGTTCTTC
- | TRBJ2-1 | TRBV5-1 | TRBD2 | CASSWEGLYNEQFF | TGCGCCAGCAGCTGGGAGGGGTTGTACAATGAGCAGTTCTTC
once | TRBJ1-1 | TRBV6-5 | TRBD1 | CASRGTAKAFF | TGTGCCAGCAGAGGGACAGCCAAAGCTTTCTTT
- | TRBJ2-1 | TRBV2 | - | CASSEGTRPIYNEQFF | TGTGCCAGCAGTGAAGGGACACGGCCCATCTACAATGAGCAGTTCTTC
- | TRBJ1-1 | TRBV9 | - | CASTLGELNTEAFF | TGTGCCAGCACCCTAGGGGAATTGAACACTGAAGCTTTCTTT
- | TRBJ1-1 | TRBV6-1 | - | CASSQPTVNTEAFF | TGTGCCAGCAGTCAACCGACAGTGAACACTGAAGCTTTCTTT
- | TRBJ1-2 | TRBV14 | - | CASSPPWRGSNYGYTF | TGTGCCAGCAGCCCCCCTTGGAGGGGATCCAACTATGGCTACACCTTC
- | TRBJ2-7 | TRBV10-1 | TRBD1 | CASSKIQDAGQGSSYEQYF | TGCGCCAGCAGTAAAATACAAGACGCGGGACAGGGGAGTTCCTACGAGCAGTACTTC
- | TRBJ2-7 | TRBV2 | - | CASSARVYEQYF | TGTGCCAGCAGTGCTAGAGTCTACGAGCAGTACTTC
- | TRBJ1-1 | TRBV2 | - | CAKGGVAFF | TGTGCCAAGGGGGGGGTAGCTTTCTTT
- | TRBJ2-7 | TRBV7-9 | TRBD1 | CASTEDRGPSYEQYF | TGTGCCAGCACAGAGGACAGGGGCCCTTCCTACGAGCAGTACTTC
- | TRBJ2-7 | TRBV18 | - | CASSPRRTGHEQYF | TGTGCCAGCTCACCACGTCGTACAGGGCACGAGCAGTACTTC
- | TRBJ1-6 | TRBV10-2 | TRBD1 | CASSDGLTGAGSPLHF | TGCGCCAGCAGTGATGGTCTGACAGGGGCTGGGTCACCCCTCCACTTT
- | TRBJ1-4 | TRBV7-2 | - | CASSLDGRREEKLFF | TGTGCCAGCAGCTTAGATGGCAGGCGGGAGGAAAAACTGTTTTTT
- | TRBJ1-1 | TRBV7-7 | - | CASSYDDRMNTEAFF | TGTGCTAGCAGCTATGACGACAGAATGAACACTGAAGCTTTCTTT
- | TRBJ2-5 | TRBV5-1 | TRBD1 | CASRLPGTGQETQYF | TGCGCCAGCAGACTACCCGGGACAGGGCAAGAGACCCAGTACTTC
few | TRBJ1-1 | TRBV30 | - | CAWSVLSSGLAFF | TGTGCCTGGAGTGTACTTTCCTCGGGTTTAGCTTTCTTT
- | TRBJ2-5 | TRBV5-1 | - | CASSLASRVRETQYF | TGCGCCAGCAGCTTGGCTTCCAGGGTTAGAGAGACCCAGTACTTC
- | TRBJ2-1 | TRBV5-1 | TRBD2 | CASSPWTSVTKFDGLNNEQFF | TGCGCCAGCAGCCCCTGGACTAGCGTCACCAAATTCGACGGACTCAACAATGAGCAGTTCTTC
few | TRBJ2-3 | TRBV7-7 | - | CASSFIRTDTQYF | TGTGCTAGCAGCTTTATCCGCACAGATACGCAGTATTTT
- | TRBJ2-2 | TRBV11-3 | - | CASSSPGDSLNTGELFF | TGTGCCAGCAGCTCCCCGGGGGACAGCCTCAACACCGGGGAGCTGTTTTTT
- | TRBJ1-1 | TRBV5-1 | TRBD1 | CASSSTGVAFF | TGCGCCAGCAGCTCGACAGGGGTGGCTTTCTTT
- | TRBJ1-1 | TRBV5-1 | TRBD1 | CASSSGQGLNTEAFF | TGCGCCAGCAGCTCCGGACAGGGCCTAAACACTGAAGCTTTCTTT
- | TRBJ2-1 | TRBV2 | - | CASSDRRSSYNEQFF | TGTGCCAGCAGTGATCGGCGGAGCTCCTACAATGAGCAGTTCTTC
- | TRBJ2-5 | TRBV5-1 | TRBD2 | CASSWGLAGDQETQYF | TGCGCCAGCAGCTGGGGACTAGCGGGAGACCAAGAGACCCAGTACTTC
- | TRBJ2-7 | TRBV7-9 | TRBD2 | CASSVGLAGGKPYEQYF | TGTGCCAGCAGCGTGGGACTAGCGGGAGGAAAGCCCTACGAGCAGTACTTC
once | TRBJ2-1 | TRBV9 | - | CASSVAIGAPWDEQFF | TGTGCCAGCAGCGTAGCTATAGGGGCTCCTTGGGATGAGCAGTTCTTC
few | TRBJ1-2 | TRBV5-1 | TRBD1 | CASSLDTGDRYGYTF | TGCGCCAGCAGCTTGGATACAGGGGACAGATATGGCTACACCTTC
- | TRBJ1-5 | TRBV4-1 | - | CASSHGRGGVQPQHF | TGCGCCAGCAGCCACGGCAGGGGCGGTGTTCAGCCCCAGCATTTT
once | TRBJ2-7 | TRBV29-1 | - | CSVEDQGPYEQYF | TGCAGCGTTGAGGATCAGGGCCCCTACGAGCAGTACTTC
- | TRBJ2-7 | TRBV15 | - | CATSRPGAGAYEQYF | TGTGCCACCAGCAGACCGGGGGCGGGAGCCTACGAGCAGTACTTC
- | TRBJ2-7 | TRBV6-5 | TRBD2 | CASNRLASYEQYF | TGTGCCAGCAACCGACTAGCTTCCTACGAGCAGTACTTC
few | TRBJ2-4 | TRBV10-3 | - | CATKPHDDRFAKNIQYF | TGTGCCACCAAGCCCCATGACGACAGGTTTGCCAAAAACATTCAGTACTTC